Following are 13 T cell receptor beta chains from one sample sequenced in a study of molecular identifiers for immune sequencing clone quantification (dated by TCRdb to the late 2010s). Libraries were constructed by PCR. The instrument was an Illumina HiSeq 4000. TCRdb trimmed the raw reads at Q25, called clones with MiXCR and kept productive beta chains. Each CDR3 protein gets just one entry, which takes the most common genes and DNA from the rows behind it. Recorded for this sample are more than 250,000 distinct CDR3 sequences; 20% to 25% of them occurred a single time. Clones ranked in the top ten supply approximately 0.85% of the sample. The specimen was naive CD8+ T cells from blood, with Jurkat cell RNA spiked in. Per the publication, the cell subset or site label means: FACS-sorted CD8+CD4-CCR7+CD45RA+ naive T cells. Source of these receptors: a human donor in good health. Some libraries in this study had Jurkat cell RNA spiked in.

This clonotype has only a few counts. The junction shows a germline mismatch at one end, possibly a read error. The gene calls are TRBV15 and TRBJ2-1; the D is unclear. Germline assignment: CDR1 LNHNV and CDR2 YYDKDF (reference sequence). The CDR3 contains 16 residues. The CDR3 sequence is CATSRDHKWSHNEQLF. CDR3 in DNA: TGTGCCACCAGCAGAGATCATAAATGGTCACACAATGAGCAGCTCTTC.

This clonotype occurred many times. This sequence joins TRBV4-3 and TRBJ1-1; a possible D gene is TRBD1 (5 bases). Germline CDR1 LGHNA, CDR2 YSLEER. CDR3 length: 17 amino acids. With 0 bases removed from V and 0 bases from J, the gap between germline ends came to 14 bases. CDR3 protein: CASSQDLMAGLNTEAFF. CDR3 coding DNA: TGCGCCAGCAGCCAAGATCTTATGGCAGGGCTGAACACTGAAGCTTTCTTT.

This clonotype was counted ten times or more. The V gene is TRBV20-1, the J gene TRBJ2-5; 10 nucleotides match TRBD1. The CDR3 runs 17 residues. The V gene's germline CDR1 is DFQATT and CDR2 SNEGSKA (reference sequence). J lost 3 bases, V lost 0 bases, and 10 bases had no gene match. The CDR3 DNA follows: TGCAGTGCTAGAGATGAAGGAGGGACAGGGGTTGAAGAGACCCAGTACTTC. Its translation: CSARDEGGTGVEETQYF.

This clonotype was seen repeatedly, ten times or more. The V gene is TRBV4-3, the J gene TRBJ1-2; 8 positions agree with TRBD1. This CDR3 has 15 amino acids. With V trimmed by 1 base and J by 2 bases, 3 bases remained unmatched. CDR1 LGHNA and CDR2 YSLEER come from the germline V gene. CDR3 coding DNA: TGCGCCAGCAGCCAAGCGGACAGGGCCAACTATGGCTACACCTTC. Protein product: CASSQADRANYGYTF.

In regard to this clonotype: This may be a read error: a much more frequent sequence differs by one nucleotide. This chain links TRBV27 with TRBJ2-7, with TRBD2 as a possible D gene (6 bases). This CDR3 is 15 amino acids long. Germline CDR1 reads MNHEY; CDR2 reads SMNVEV (reference sequence). V was clipped by 3 bases and J by 3 bases, with 15 bases between them. The CDR3 bases are TGTGCCAGCAGTTTTGGCGGGAACCCCCTCTACGAGCAGTACTTC. Its protein product is CASSFGGNPLYEQYF.

The chain employs TRBV13 and TRBJ2-5, with D possibly being TRBD2 (6 bases). V was clipped by 1 base and J by 0 bases, with 9 bases between them. CDR3 length: 15 residues. Germline lookup yields CDR1 PRHDT and CDR2 FYEKMQ (reference sequence). This chain's CDR3 is CASSLEGGYQETQYF. The DNA of the CDR3 is TGTGCCAGCAGCTTAGAAGGAGGGTACCAAGAGACCCAGTACTTC.

Comment on this clonotype: This could be a read error, since a much larger clone is one nucleotide away. J is TRBJ2-1 and V is TRBV29-1; D gene uncertain. Per the germline V gene, CDR1 is SQVTM and CDR2 is ANQGSEA. The CDR3 loop spans 12 amino acids. Between the trimmed V and J ends, which lost 4 bases and 7 bases, there was a span of 11 bases. CDR3 coding DNA: TGCAGCGTTGGAGACGGAGCAAATGAGCAGTTCTTC. This encodes CSVGDGANEQFF.

Concerning this clonotype: The junction departs from the called germline gene at one end, perhaps through a read error. The gene calls are TRBV7-9 and TRBJ1-1; 8 bases align to TRBD1. From germline, CDR1 is SEHNR and CDR2 FQNEAQ (reference sequence). This CDR3 comprises 15 residues. In nucleotides, the CDR3 is TGTGCCAGCAGCCCAGATACAGGGGGTTACGCTGAAGCTTCCTTT. Translated, it gives CASSPDTGGYAEASF.

This clonotype was seen at least ten times. The chain carries TRBV19 and TRBJ2-7, with D perhaps assigned TRBD1 or TRBD2 (5 bases each). V gave up 5 bases and J gave up 7 bases, with 18 bases separating them. Germline V CDR1 and CDR2: LNHDA, SQIVND (reference sequence). There are 14 residues in the CDR3. The CDR3 DNA follows: TGTGCCAGTAGTTCCTTGGGGGTGAGCGGAGAGCAGTACTTC. This sequence encodes CASSSLGVSGEQYF.

This clonotype was seen repeatedly, ten times or more. This chain joins TRBV6-5 and TRBJ1-4, with 7 nucleotides matching TRBD1. This CDR3 spans 17 amino acids. The germline V gene encodes CDR1 MNHEY and CDR2 SVGAGI. Germline trimming cut 6 bases from V and 4 bases from J; bases unmatched to any gene: 14. CDR3 coding DNA: TGTGCCAGCAGCGGACAGGCACTCCGTTCGTATAATGAAAAACTGTTTTTT. Encoded protein: CASSGQALRSYNEKLFF.

A word on this clonotype: One base away lies a much larger clone, so this may be a sequencing read error. The chain has TRBV27 and TRBJ2-7; 9 nucleotides line up with TRBD2. The CDR3 contains 14 residues. CDR1 and CDR2 (germline): MNHEY, SMNVEV (reference sequence). For the CDR3, the DNA is TGTGCCAGCAGTTATGCGGGAGGGATTTACGGGCAGTACTTC. Its translation: CASSYAGGIYGQYF.

This clonotype was detected many times. The rearrangement joins TRBV21-1 to TRBJ1-1; the D call in the table, TRBD1, was not verified against the DNA. TRBV21-1 is a listed pseudogene. The CDR3 runs 16 residues. Here the CDR3 reads CASISPSGAMNTEAFF. The CDR3 DNA is TGTGCCAGCATCTCCCCTTCAGGAGCTATGAACACTGAAGCTTTCTTT.

As for this clonotype: Since a much larger clone is just one base distant, this may be a read error. The chain carries TRBV7-8 and TRBJ1-1; D not certain. The CDR3 runs to 15 residues. The germline V gene has CDR1 SGHVS and CDR2 FQNEAQ. CDR3 sequence: CASGLGRPANTEAFF. CDR3 nucleotides: TGTGCCAGCGGCTTAGGTAGGCCGGCGAACACTGAAGCTTTCTTT. The full variable domain, in which reference TRBV7-8 and TRBJ1-1 provide the parts outside the CDR3, is GAGVSQSPRYKVAKRGQDVALRCDPISGHVSLFWYQQALGQGPEFLTYFQNEAQLDKSGLPSDRFFAERPEGSVSTLKIQRTQQEDSAVYLCASGLGRPANTEAFFGQGTRLTVV.